The rows below give T cell receptor beta chains drawn from one sample of a study of blood T cell repertoires in COVID-19. The protocol was immunoSEQ multiplex PCR, while the TCRdb copy is restricted to in-frame clones and leaves out a portion. The data hold over 250,000 clones, with about 90% observed a single time. The specimen was peripheral blood. The receptors stem from a woman aged 40 to 49 who had recovered from COVID-19. Each CDR3 is given with its conserved first and last residue. D genes are given only for firm matches. A clone size is listed for some rows: how often the clone was seen (once, few, many), or a class if it is expanded.

CDR3 length | clone size | J gene | D gene | V gene | CDR3 DNA | CDR3 protein
20 | - | TRBJ2-1 | TRBD2 | TRBV29-1 | TGCAGCGTTGGTCCCCTAGTCGGAGGTAGCAGCGGGGGGAGGGGCAATGAGCAGTTCTTC | CSVGPLVGGSSGGRGNEQFF
14 | - | TRBJ1-2 | TRBD1 | TRBV10-3 | TGTGCCATCAGTGAGCGGGACAGCAACTATGGCTACACCTTC | CAISERDSNYGYTF
14 | - | TRBJ2-2 | TRBD2 | TRBV5-4 | TGTGCCAGCAGCTCCCCCCTAGCGGGGGGGGAGCTGTTTTTT | CASSSPLAGGELFF
13 | - | TRBJ1-2 | - | TRBV5-6 | TGTGCCAGCAGCTCCGCAGGTCTCTATGGCTACACCTTC | CASSSAGLYGYTF
17 | - | TRBJ1-3 | TRBD1 | TRBV19 | TGTGCCAGTATCCCCCCCCCGGGACAGGACTCTGGAAACACCATATATTTT | CASIPPPGQDSGNTIYF
17 | - | TRBJ1-5 | - | TRBV2 | TGTGCCAGCAGTGAACTCCCGGGGGGGGAGTTGCAACAGCCCCAGCATTTT | CASSELPGGELQQPQHF
14 | - | TRBJ1-1 | - | TRBV10-3 | TGTGCCATCAGGAAAGAGATGGGAGGCACTGAAGCTTTCTTT | CAIRKEMGGTEAFF
13 | - | TRBJ1-2 | TRBD1 | TRBV2 | TGTGCCAGCAGGCCGACAGGGGACTATGGCTACACCTTC | CASRPTGDYGYTF
14 | - | TRBJ2-7 | TRBD2 | TRBV4-2 | TGTGCCAGCAGCCAAGATCGCGGGGGGTACGAGCAGTACTTC | CASSQDRGGYEQYF
13 | - | TRBJ1-2 | - | TRBV30 | TGTGCCTGGGGGAGGGCCTCGGTGGGTGGCTACACCTTC | CAWGRASVGGYTF
15 | - | TRBJ1-2 | - | TRBV18 | TGTGCCAGCTCACCTTCAGGGGTGGGCCACTATGGCTACACCTTC | CASSPSGVGHYGYTF
14 | - | TRBJ1-1 | - | TRBV4-1 | TGCGCCAGCAGCAATTCCGGGGGATCCACTGAAGCTTTCTTT | CASSNSGGSTEAFF
15 | - | TRBJ2-5 | - | TRBV5-1 | TGCGCCAGCAGCGCCGGAGGGACGAGCCGAGAGACCCAGTACTTC | CASSAGGTSRETQYF
15 | - | TRBJ2-7 | TRBD2 | TRBV3-1/TRBV3-2 | TGTGCCAGCAGCACATCTCAAGCGGGGGGCTACGAGCAGTACTTC | CASSTSQAGGYEQYF
16 | - | TRBJ2-7 | - | TRBV7-6 | TGTGCCAGCAGCTTAAACGGGGGGCTGAGCTCCTACGAGCAGTACTTC | CASSLNGGLSSYEQYF
16 | - | TRBJ1-1 | TRBD1 | TRBV5-6 | TGTGCCAGCAGCTTGGAGACAGGGGGGGCGAACACTGAAGCTTTCTTT | CASSLETGGANTEAFF
12 | - | TRBJ1-1 | - | TRBV7-2 | TGTGCCTCCAGGGTTGTGAACACTGAAGCTTTCTTT | CASRVVNTEAFF
14 | - | TRBJ2-3 | - | TRBV27 | TGTGCCAGCAGTTTAGTTCGGAGCACAGATACGCAGTATTTT | CASSLVRSTDTQYF
14 | - | TRBJ1-3 | - | TRBV5-1 | TGCGCCAGCAGCTTGGGGAGCTCTGGAAACACCATATATTTT | CASSLGSSGNTIYF
14 | once | TRBJ2-7 | - | TRBV9 | TGTGCCAGCAGCGTAGAACCAGGGCCCTACGAGCAGTACTTC | CASSVEPGPYEQYF
15 | - | TRBJ1-2 | - | TRBV7-2 | TGTGCCAGCAGCTTAGTTTCGGTTACCTCTTATGGCTACACCTTC | CASSLVSVTSYGYTF
14 | - | TRBJ2-5 | TRBD2 | TRBV13 | TGTGCCAGCAGCGAACTAGCGCCCGAAGAGACCCAGTACTTC | CASSELAPEETQYF
15 | few | TRBJ1-2 | TRBD1 | TRBV4-3 | TGCGCCAGCAGCCGGACGCTAGGGGGCGGAGATGGCTACACCTTC | CASSRTLGGGDGYTF
12 | - | TRBJ2-2 | - | TRBV5-4 | TGTGCCAGCGCACGCGACACCGGGGAGCTGTTTTTT | CASARDTGELFF
17 | - | TRBJ2-3 | TRBD1 | TRBV9 | TGTGCCAGCAGCGATGGGTACAGGGGGTATCGCACAGATACGCAGTATTTT | CASSDGYRGYRTDTQYF
15 | once | TRBJ2-7 | TRBD2 | TRBV3-1/TRBV3-2 | TGTGCCAGCAGCCTCCTACGGGGGGGCCGCGACGAGCAGTACTTC | CASSLLRGGRDEQYF
16 | - | TRBJ2-7 | TRBD2 | TRBV9 | TGTGCCAGCAGCGTAGGTCCCAGCGGGGGGGCCTACGAGCAGTACTTC | CASSVGPSGGAYEQYF
15 | - | TRBJ2-7 | - | TRBV7-8 | TGTGCCAGCAGGCATAGCTCCATCCTCTCCTACGAGCAGTACTTC | CASRHSSILSYEQYF
15 | once | TRBJ1-3 | - | TRBV4-3 | TGCGCCAGCAGCCCCCAGGGTACAGGAGGAAACACCATATATTTT | CASSPQGTGGNTIYF
15 | - | TRBJ2-1 | TRBD2 | TRBV19 | TGTGCCAGTAGTATGCGGCGGGGGGGCCTCAATGAGCAGTTCTTC | CASSMRRGGLNEQFF
14 | - | TRBJ1-1 | - | TRBV18 | TGTGCCAGCTCTCCCGGCGCCTGGAGGACTGAAGCTTTCTTT | CASSPGAWRTEAFF
11 | once | TRBJ1-1 | - | TRBV12-3/TRBV12-4 | TGTGCCAGCAGTTGGGGGGCTGAAGCTTTCTTT | CASSWGAEAFF
12 | - | TRBJ1-2 | TRBD1 | TRBV6-9 | TGTGCCACGCACAGGGGAGGCTATGGCTACACCTTC | CATHRGGYGYTF
15 | - | TRBJ1-2 | - | TRBV5-1 | TGCGCCAGCAGCGAAATAATCCAGGGATCACATGGCTACACCTTC | CASSEIIQGSHGYTF
19 | - | TRBJ2-5 | TRBD2 | TRBV19 | TGTGCCAGTAGTCTAGCTCCGGGACTAGCGGGGGGCCCCCAGGAGACCCAGTACTTC | CASSLAPGLAGGPQETQYF
15 | - | TRBJ2-1 | - | TRBV4-2 | TGTGCCAGCAGCCAAGCAGCGAGCTCCTACAATGAGCAGTTCTTC | CASSQAASSYNEQFF
15 | - | TRBJ1-1 | - | TRBV11-2 | TGTGCCAGCAGCCCCGGGGGGTATGGGGACACTGAAGCTTTCTTT | CASSPGGYGDTEAFF
15 | - | TRBJ2-1 | TRBD2 | TRBV5-1 | TGCGCCAGCAGCTTCCGCGGGGGAACCTACAATGAGCAGTTCTTC | CASSFRGGTYNEQFF
15 | once | TRBJ2-6 | - | TRBV19 | TGTGCCAGTAGTCCAGGGGCGCAGGGGGCCAACGTCCTGACTTTC | CASSPGAQGANVLTF
15 | few | TRBJ2-1 | TRBD2 | TRBV10-2 | TGCGCCAGCAGTGAGGCTAGCGGGGTAAACACTGAGCAGTTCTTC | CASSEASGVNTEQFF